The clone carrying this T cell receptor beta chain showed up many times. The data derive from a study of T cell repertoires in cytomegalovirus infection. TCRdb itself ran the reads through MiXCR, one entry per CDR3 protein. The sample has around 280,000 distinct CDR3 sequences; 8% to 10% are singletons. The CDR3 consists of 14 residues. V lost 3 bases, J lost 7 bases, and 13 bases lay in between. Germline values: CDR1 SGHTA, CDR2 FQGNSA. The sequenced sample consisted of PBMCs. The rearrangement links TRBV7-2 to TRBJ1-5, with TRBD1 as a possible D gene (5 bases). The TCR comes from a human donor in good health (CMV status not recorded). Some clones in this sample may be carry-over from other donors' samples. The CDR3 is CASSLNRGGQPQHF. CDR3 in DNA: TGTGCCAGCAGCTTGAACCGGGGCGGCCAGCCCCAGCATTTT.